This entry lists 32 T cell receptor beta chains sequenced from one sample in a study of T-cell memory formation after mild COVID-19. Via MiXCR, TCRdb re-called the 5' RACE reads, giving one row per CDR3 protein. The sample has about 400,000 distinct CDR3 sequences; roughly 18% are singletons. What was sequenced was PBMCs or a T cell subset sorted from them (not recorded which). The receptors were sampled from a man younger than 30 who had mild COVID-19 (a few samples of this study predate the infection). Cell type and time point are not known.

This clonotype has only a few counts. The chain has TRBV11-2 and TRBJ1-2; no clear D. V lost 7 bases and J lost 2, with 17 bases in between. This CDR3 comprises 15 residues. The germline CDR1 and CDR2 sequences are SGHAT and FQNNGV. The CDR3 coding sequence is TGTGCCAGCACCCCGGCGGCGGTGGGGAACTATGGCTACACCTTC. Translation: CASTPAAVGNYGYTF.

This clonotype was picked up many times. DNA of the CDR3: TGCGCCAGCAGCGGGACACCTAACTCCTACGAGCAGTACTTC. Its translation: CASSGTPNSYEQYF. The chain joins TRBV5-1 to TRBJ2-7; possibly TRBD1 for D (6 bases). The germline gives CDR1 SGHRS, CDR2 YFSETQ. The CDR3 runs 14 residues. Between the trimmed V and J ends, which lost 4 bases and 0 bases, there was a span of 11 bases. Filled out from reference TRBV5-1 and TRBJ2-7, the complete variable domain reads KAGVTQTPRYLIKTRGQQVTLSCSPISGHRSVSWYQQTPGQGLQFLFEYFSETQRNKGNFPGRFSGRQFSNSRSEMNVSTLELGDSALYLCASSGTPNSYEQYFGPGTRLTVT.

This clonotype was picked up a small number of times. The CDR3 sequence is CASSLGRDRTEAFF. CDR3 in DNA: TGTGCCAGCAGTTTAGGGAGGGATCGCACTGAAGCTTTCTTT. The chain joins TRBV12-3 or TRBV12-4 to TRBJ1-1; D unresolved. This CDR3 has 14 amino acids. Trimming left V 1 base short and J 4 bases short, with 10 bases between.

This clonotype was observed at least ten times. This chain connects TRBV20-1 to TRBJ1-1; no clear D gene. Deletions cut 6 bases from V and 3 bases from J, with 8 bases between. The germline V gene has CDR1 DFQATT and CDR2 SNEGSKA (reference sequence). The CDR3 loop spans 11 amino acids. CDR3 nucleotide sequence: TGCAGTGCCCACATAGACACTGAAGCTTTCTTT. Encoded protein: CSAHIDTEAFF.

This clonotype has just a few counts. V and J are TRBV5-4 and TRBJ2-4; D uncertain. This CDR3 has 15 residues. V lost 0 bases, J lost 0 bases, and 7 bases lay in between. Germline CDR1 is SGHNT and CDR2 is YYREEE (reference sequence). The CDR3 loop is CASSLGWGAKNIQYF. The CDR3 DNA follows: TGTGCCAGCAGCTTGGGATGGGGAGCCAAAAACATTCAGTACTTC.

The chain carries TRBV6-5 and TRBJ2-7, with 12 bases lining up with TRBD2. The junction had 4 bases not matched to a gene; V was cut back by 4 bases and J by 9 bases. This CDR3 has 13 residues. Germline lookup yields CDR1 MNHEY and CDR2 SVGAGI. The CDR3 DNA follows: TGTGCCAGCAGTTGGGGGACTAGCGGGTTGCAGTACTTC. As protein: CASSWGTSGLQYF.

This clonotype was detected ten times or more. J is TRBJ2-3 and V is TRBV7-2; D remains unclear. CDR3 length equals 12 residues. Germline CDR1 reads SGHTA; CDR2 reads FQGNSA. V was cut by 5 bases and J by 3 bases, with 6 bases left in between. The CDR3 bases are TGTGCCAGCAGCGAACTGACAGATACGCAGTATTTT. It codes for CASSELTDTQYF.

V is TRBV2 and J is TRBJ2-7; 9 bases fit TRBD1. V lost 10 bases, J lost 3 bases, and 10 bases stayed unmatched. CDR1 and CDR2 (germline): SNHLY, FYNNEI. This CDR3 is 14 amino acids long. The CDR3 is CAIQGGTGYYEQYF. In DNA form, the CDR3 reads TGTGCCATCCAAGGAGGGACAGGGTACTACGAGCAGTACTTC.

The J gene is TRBJ1-1, the V gene TRBV20-1, with D uncertain. The V gene lost 3 bases and the J gene lost 4 bases, with 6 bases spanning the gap. Germline assignment: CDR1 DFQATT and CDR2 SNEGSKA (reference sequence). CDR3 length: 11 residues. Written as DNA, the CDR3 is TGCAGTGCTAGGATATTCACTGAAGCTTTCTTT. Protein sequence: CSARIFTEAFF.

This clonotype was found once. The chain's CDR3 is CASSLNPRGGYTF. The CDR3 region has the DNA TGTGCCAGCAGTTTAAACCCTCGAGGGGGCTACACCTTC. The rearrangement joins TRBV28 to TRBJ1-2; no reliable D call. Germline lookup yields CDR1 MDHEN and CDR2 SYDVKM. The germline V and J ends were trimmed by 2 bases and 8 bases, with 12 bases remaining between them. The CDR3 consists of 13 residues.

The chain employs TRBV3-1 and TRBJ2-1, with D perhaps matching TRBD2 (6 bases). The CDR3 sequence is 16 residues long. Germline CDR1 is LGHDT and CDR2 is YNNKEL (reference sequence). Trimming took 0 bases from V and 7 from J, leaving 16 bases between them. For the CDR3, the DNA is TGTGCCAGCAGCCAAGATCCTCCTAGCGCGAGGAATGAGCAGTTCTTC. Amino acids: CASSQDPPSARNEQFF.

This clonotype was observed a few times. The chain recombines TRBV5-6 with TRBJ2-1; 11 nucleotides match TRBD2. In germline, CDR1 is SGHDT, CDR2 YYEEEE. Germline trimming cut 1 base from V and 4 bases from J; bases unmatched to any gene: 4. The CDR3 spans 16 residues. The CDR3, as DNA: TGTGCCAGCAGCTTGCCGGGACTAGCGGCTTACAATGAGCAGTTCTTC. This translates into CASSLPGLAAYNEQFF.

This clonotype was recorded a few times. The rearrangement joins TRBV7-8 to TRBJ2-5; D is possibly TRBD2 (5 bases). CDR3 size: 14 residues. The V end was cut by 2 bases, the J end by 1 base, with 8 bases between. Germline V gives CDR1 SGHVS, CDR2 FQNEAQ. The CDR3: CASSLTRVQETQYF. In DNA form, the CDR3 reads TGTGCCAGCAGCTTAACTAGGGTCCAAGAGACCCAGTACTTC.

This clonotype has only a few counts. DNA of the CDR3: TGTGCCACCAGTGCTGCGACAGGGGCATCAGATACGCAGTATTTT. This codes for CATSAATGASDTQYF. The chain joins TRBV24-1 to TRBJ2-3, with 8 bases aligning to TRBD1. From germline, CDR1 is KGHDR and CDR2 SFDVKD. The J segment lost 4 bases and the V segment lost 5 bases, leaving 7 bases of the junction unmatched. The length of the CDR3 is 15 residues.

This clonotype was detected a few times. The chain recombines TRBV29-1 with TRBJ1-6; 7 positions match TRBD1. V was clipped by 6 bases and J by 10 bases; unmatched bases: 9. In germline, CDR1 is SQVTM, CDR2 ANQGSEA. The CDR3 consists of 13 residues. The CDR3 DNA follows: TGCAGCGTCGCAGCAACAGGGGACTCACCCCTCCACTTT. It yields the protein CSVAATGDSPLHF.

The V and J genes are TRBV15 and TRBJ2-5; possibly TRBD2 for D (5 bases). V was trimmed by 1 base and J by 5 bases, leaving 8 bases between them. The V gene's germline CDR1 is LNHNV and CDR2 YYDKDF (reference sequence). This CDR3 region has 13 residues. The DNA for the CDR3 is TGTGCCACCAGCAGAGGAGGGATGGAGACCCAGTACTTC. Its translation is CATSRGGMETQYF.

This clonotype was detected a few times. The chain links TRBV11-1 to TRBJ2-5; 7 nucleotides align to TRBD2. The CDR3 is made up of 13 amino acids. Germline trimming cut 3 bases from V and 5 bases from J; bases unmatched to any gene: 3. Germline values: CDR1 SGHAT, CDR2 FQDESV (reference sequence). The CDR3 DNA follows: TGTGCCAGCAGCTTTGAACTAGCGGAGACCCAGTACTTC. The encoded protein is CASSFELAETQYF.

J is TRBJ2-1 and V is TRBV20-1, with TRBD1 as a possible D gene (6 bases). Trimming shortened V by 4 bases and J by 10 bases, and 8 bases separated the two germline ends. Looked up from germline, CDR1 is DFQATT and CDR2 is SNEGSKA (reference sequence). CDR3 size: 10 residues. The CDR3 DNA follows: TGCAGTGCTACAGGGGTCGAGCAGTTCTTC. This encodes CSATGVEQFF.

This clonotype has a count of ten or more. V usage is TRBV5-1 and J usage is TRBJ2-5, with D perhaps matching TRBD2 (5 bases). Germline V lookup: CDR1 SGHRS, CDR2 YFSETQ. V was cut by 4 bases and J by 5 bases, with 9 bases left in between. This CDR3 has 12 residues. CDR3 nucleotides: TGCGCCAGCAGCGCGGAGGTGGAGACCCAGTACTTC. This encodes CASSAEVETQYF.

The chain combines TRBV20-1 with TRBJ1-1, with D hard to call. Trimming cost V 1 base and J 8 bases, with 17 bases left between them. The CDR3 runs to 14 residues. Germline CDR1 DFQATT, CDR2 SNEGSKA (reference sequence). CDR3 DNA: TGCAGTGCTAGAGTCCCGACGGGCCTCTCGGAAGCTTTCTTT. It codes for CSARVPTGLSEAFF.

Many counts were recorded for this clonotype. The chain combines TRBV7-2 with TRBJ2-6; 9 nucleotides line up with TRBD1. This CDR3 contains 19 residues. Trimming cost V 4 bases and J 1 base; bases outside gene matches: 11. In germline, CDR1 is SGHTA, CDR2 FQGNSA. CDR3 DNA: TGTGCCAGCAGCTCCATGAGGGGGGACAGGGAGTCTGGGGCCAACGTCCTGACTTTC. As protein: CASSSMRGDRESGANVLTF.

This clonotype was recorded a few times. The V call is TRBV24-1, the J call TRBJ2-6; perhaps TRBD2 as D (5 bases). Germline V gene data show CDR1 as KGHDR and CDR2 as SFDVKD. CDR3 length equals 14 residues. V dropped 5 bases and J dropped 2 bases, with 6 bases sitting between them. The CDR3 coding sequence is TGTGCCACCAGTGCCGGGGCTGGGGCCAACGTCCTGACTTTC. Protein product: CATSAGAGANVLTF.

This clonotype turned up a few times. The V gene is TRBV4-1, the J gene TRBJ2-5; either TRBD1 or TRBD2 may fit D (6 bases each). The CDR3 has 16 residues. The germline V gene has CDR1 MGHRA and CDR2 YSYEKL. Trimming shortened V by 0 bases and J by 5 bases, and 16 bases separated the two germline ends. CDR3 nucleotides: TGCGCCAGCAGCCAAGAGACCCGGCAGGGGAGGGAGACCCAGTACTTC. It yields the protein CASSQETRQGRETQYF.

This chain uses TRBV20-1 with TRBJ2-3; D is unclear. Deletions cut 6 bases from V and 2 bases from J, with 21 bases between. The V gene's germline CDR1 is DFQATT and CDR2 SNEGSKA (reference sequence). This CDR3 has 16 residues. The CDR3 region is CSAGNPLVHYTDTQYF. CDR3 bases: TGCAGTGCAGGGAATCCGCTAGTCCATTACACAGATACGCAGTATTTT.

This clonotype appeared a few times. The chain employs TRBV12-5 and TRBJ2-7; D gene unclear. The ends were cut back, 3 bases at V and 1 base at J, with 13 bases in the middle. The CDR3 has 15 residues. Germline CDR1 and CDR2: LGHNT and FRNRAP. Here the CDR3 reads CASGLGPEVSYEQYV. The CDR3 coding sequence is TGTGCTAGTGGTTTAGGCCCTGAAGTTTCCTACGAGCAGTACGTC.

This clonotype has only a few counts. The chain combines TRBV7-8 with TRBJ2-1, with TRBD1 as a possible D gene (6 bases). CDR3 length equals 14 residues. Per germline, CDR1 SGHVS and CDR2 FQNEAQ. V lost 5 bases and J 5 bases, leaving 13 bases between the germline ends. The CDR3 sequence is CASSPRTANNEQFF. The CDR3, as DNA: TGTGCCAGCAGCCCACGGACAGCTAACAATGAGCAGTTCTTC.

V usage is TRBV7-3 and J usage is TRBJ1-4; 7 bases are shared with TRBD1. The CDR3 length is 13 residues. V trimming: 3 bases; J trimming: 7 bases; junction bases outside the gene matches: 2. Per germline, CDR1 SGHTA and CDR2 FQGTGA. CDR3 bases: TGTGCCAGCAGCTTCCACAGGGGTGAAAAACTGTTTTTT. Protein: CASSFHRGEKLFF.

The J gene is TRBJ2-3, the V gene TRBV12-3 or TRBV12-4; TRBD2 is a possible D gene (6 bases). Trimming took 6 bases from V and 6 from J, leaving 13 bases between them. The CDR3 runs to 13 residues. As DNA, the CDR3 is TGTGCCAGCAGAAGAGGGAGGATGGATACGCAGTATTTT. Protein sequence: CASRRGRMDTQYF.

This clonotype has ten or more counts. The J gene is TRBJ2-2, the V gene TRBV3-1, with a tentative D call TRBD2 (5 bases). V shed 6 bases and J shed 8 bases, with 13 bases lying between them. The germline V gene encodes CDR1 LGHDT and CDR2 YNNKEL (reference sequence). The CDR3 is 13 residues long. Written as DNA, the CDR3 is TGTGCCAGCAGGGACTTCCTGGATGGGGAGCTGTTTTTT. This encodes CASRDFLDGELFF.

The sample holds a few counts of this clonotype. The chain joins TRBV6-1 to TRBJ1-1; D is undetermined. V lost 3 bases and J lost 2, with 10 bases in between. The CDR3 is 14 residues long. Germline CDR1 and CDR2: MNHNS and SASEGT. CDR3 residues: CASSEDLLNTEAFF. In nucleotides, the CDR3 is TGTGCCAGCAGTGAGGACTTATTAAACACTGAAGCTTTCTTT.

This clonotype was observed a few times. The chain links TRBV3-1 to TRBJ1-1; tentatively, D is TRBD1 (6 bases). This CDR3 region has 15 residues. Trimming removed 0 bases at V and 5 bases at J, with 13 bases between. Germline lookup yields CDR1 LGHDT and CDR2 YNNKEL (reference sequence). CDR3 sequence (DNA): TGTGCCAGCAGCCAAGATCCAGGGGTTGGGACTGAAGCTTTCTTT. Protein product: CASSQDPGVGTEAFF.

This clonotype was found a few times. The chain uses TRBV5-1 and TRBJ2-1, with 11 positions matching TRBD2. The CDR3 loop spans 17 amino acids. V trimming: 4 bases; J trimming: 0 bases; junction bases outside the gene matches: 6. CDR1 SGHRS and CDR2 YFSETQ come from the germline V gene. The CDR3: CASSASSGGSSYNEQFF. CDR3 sequence (DNA): TGCGCCAGCAGCGCCTCTAGCGGGGGGAGCTCCTACAATGAGCAGTTCTTC.